Following are 14 T cell receptor beta chains from one sample sequenced in a study of blood T cell repertoires in COVID-19. Data came from immunoSEQ multiplex PCR; TCRdb stores just in-frame clones and leaves some out. This sample has around 170,000 clones; over 65% occur once, and the top ten carry 2.5% to 3.5%. The sequencing input was peripheral blood. The receptors here all came from a woman older than 75 with acute or convalescent COVID-19.

V and J are TRBV7-2 and TRBJ2-7; 12 positions match TRBD2. V was clipped by 5 bases and J by 3 bases; unmatched bases: 5. CDR1 and CDR2 (germline): SGHTA, FQGNSA. The CDR3 consists of 15 residues. CDR3 sequence reads: CASSSGLAGIYEQYF. DNA of the CDR3: TGTGCCAGCAGCAGTGGACTAGCGGGGATCTACGAGCAGTACTTC.

This chain links TRBV29-1 with TRBJ2-2; D possibly corresponds to TRBD2 (6 bases). V lost 7 bases, J lost 3 bases, and 12 bases lay in between. Germline V gene sequence: CDR1 SQVTM, CDR2 ANQGSEA. This CDR3 has 13 residues. The CDR3 protein is CSGGGMDTGELFF. The CDR3 DNA is TGCAGCGGAGGAGGGATGGACACCGGGGAGCTGTTTTTT.

V is TRBV3-1 (or the pseudogene TRBV3-2) and J is TRBJ1-4; D is unclear. The V gene lost 3 bases and the J gene lost 8 bases, with 13 bases spanning the gap. The V gene's germline CDR1 is LGHDT and CDR2 YNNKEL (reference sequence). CDR3 length: 14 residues. CDR3 region: CASSHFQVREKLFF. The CDR3, as DNA: TGTGCCAGCAGCCATTTCCAGGTCAGGGAAAAACTGTTTTTT.

The chain uses TRBV30 and TRBJ2-2, with 10 nucleotides matching TRBD2. CDR3 size: 14 residues. Germline V gene data show CDR1 as GTSNPN and CDR2 as SVGIG (reference sequence). V shed 6 bases, J shed 4 bases, and the junction held 5 bases outside the gene matches. DNA for the CDR3: TGTGCCTGTACTAGCGGGACCTTCACCGGGGAGCTGTTTTTT. Protein product: CACTSGTFTGELFF.

The V call is TRBV6-2 or TRBV6-3, the J call TRBJ2-7; D is possibly TRBD1 (5 bases). The V gene's germline CDR1 is MNHEY and CDR2 SVGEGT. The CDR3 runs to 15 residues. V was trimmed by 2 bases and J by 6 bases, leaving 17 bases between them. CDR3 coding DNA: TGTGCCAGCAGTTACGGGGCAGGTAGTATCGGCGAGCAGTACTTC. It codes for CASSYGAGSIGEQYF.

The chain links TRBV9 to TRBJ2-7; no clear D. The V and J ends lost 0 bases and 2 bases respectively, with 6 bases between them. This CDR3 contains 13 residues. Germline lookup yields CDR1 SGDLS and CDR2 YYNGEE. This chain's CDR3 is CASSVAPAYEQYF. In DNA form, the CDR3 reads TGTGCCAGCAGCGTAGCCCCGGCCTACGAGCAGTACTTC.

This clone was detected only once. This rearrangement joins TRBV12-3 or TRBV12-4 to TRBJ2-1; D remains unclear. The CDR3 has 12 amino acids. V lost 0 bases to trimming and J lost 6 bases, with 3 bases between them. In DNA form, the CDR3 reads TGTGCCAGCAGTTTAGCCTTCAATGAGCAGTTCTTC. Protein product: CASSLAFNEQFF.

The rearrangement joins TRBV10-1 to TRBJ1-3; 8 nucleotides line up with TRBD1. The CDR3 totals 15 residues. The germline gives CDR1 WNHNN, CDR2 SYGVQD (reference sequence). The trim removed 4 bases at V and 3 bases at J, leaving 5 bases unmatched. The CDR3 reads CASSGTTGDGNTIYF. In DNA form, the CDR3 reads TGCGCCAGCAGTGGGACGACAGGGGATGGAAACACCATATATTTT.

V is TRBV28 and J is TRBJ2-1; 7 nucleotides agree with TRBD2. CDR1 MDHEN and CDR2 SYDVKM come from the germline V gene. The CDR3 has 16 residues. J gave up 6 bases and V 4 bases, and 12 bases lay outside the gene matches. The CDR3 DNA reads as TGTGCCAGCAGTTCCCTCAGGAGCGGGACTGGCAATGAGCAGTTCTTC. As protein: CASSSLRSGTGNEQFF. Full variable domain (missing parts from reference TRBV28 and TRBJ2-1): DVKVTQSSRYLVKRTGEKVFLECVQDMDHENMFWYRQDPGLGLRLIYFSYDVKMKEKGDIPEGYSVSREKKERFSLILESASTNQTSMYLCASSSLRSGTGNEQFFGPGTRLTVL.

This sequence joins TRBV3-1 (or the pseudogene TRBV3-2) and TRBJ2-7, with TRBD1 as a possible D gene (6 bases). This CDR3 has 16 amino acids. Trimming took off 3 bases at V and 4 bases at J, with 19 bases between the two ends. Germline-derived CDR1 and CDR2 are LGHDT and YNNKEL (reference sequence). The CDR3 here is CASSQMPGELSYEQYF. The CDR3 region has the DNA TGTGCCAGCAGCCAGATGCCAGGGGAATTATCTTACGAGCAGTACTTC.

The chain uses TRBV29-1 and TRBJ1-1; possible D gene TRBD1, 6 bases. CDR1 SQVTM and CDR2 ANQGSEA come from the germline V gene. The CDR3 length is 12 residues. Trimming left V 7 bases short and J 0 bases short, with 9 bases between. This CDR3 is CSAGQMNTEAFF. The CDR3 DNA is TGCAGCGCGGGACAAATGAACACTGAAGCTTTCTTT. The variable domain in full, completed from reference TRBV29-1 and TRBJ1-1, reads SAVISQKPSRDICQRGTSLTIQCQVDSQVTMMFWYRQQPGQSLTLIATANQGSEATYESGFVIDKFPISRPNLTFSTLTVSNMSPEDSSIYLCSAGQMNTEAFFGQGTRLTVV.

This clone was detected a few times. The chain carries TRBV9 and TRBJ2-5, with no clear D. This CDR3 contains 13 residues. Trimming took 0 bases from V and 2 from J, leaving 5 bases between them. Germline loops: CDR1 SGDLS, CDR2 YYNGEE. The CDR3 loop reads CASSVATQETQYF. The CDR3, as DNA: TGTGCCAGCAGCGTAGCCACACAAGAGACCCAGTACTTC.

The V gene is TRBV5-1, the J gene TRBJ2-1; a possible D gene is TRBD1 (6 bases). CDR1 and CDR2 (germline): SGHRS, YFSETQ. CDR3 length equals 16 residues. V was trimmed by 0 bases and J by 1 base, leaving 11 bases between them. CDR3 DNA: TGCGCCAGCAGCTTGGCCCCAGGGGAGTCCTACAATGAGCAGTTCTTC. This sequence encodes CASSLAPGESYNEQFF.

V usage is TRBV7-7 and J usage is TRBJ2-1; the D gene is possibly TRBD2 (6 bases). The CDR3 is made up of 14 amino acids. In germline, CDR1 is SSHAT, CDR2 FNYEAQ (reference sequence). Trimming took off 1 base at V and 5 bases at J, with 9 bases between the two ends. The CDR3 nucleotides are TGTGCCAGCAGCTTAGAAGTAGCGGACAATGAGCAGTTCTTC. Its translation: CASSLEVADNEQFF.